Each of the 25 T cell receptor beta chains below was sequenced from the same sample in a study of Graves' ophthalmopathy and Graves' hyperthyroidism. The authors amplified TCR beta CDR3 regions, and they did so from RNA transcripts for repertoire sequencing. RT-PCR with HTBI primers came first, then second-round multiplex PCR. TCRdb used MiXCR to reprocess the multiplex PCR reads, holding one entry per CDR3 protein. The sample lists approximately 460,000 distinct CDR3 sequences, roughly 14% seen once, with approximately 9.8% in the top ten. The specimen was blood. Receptors were obtained from a woman aged 25 to 39 with Graves' ophthalmopathy.

The sample holds many counts of this clonotype. This rearrangement joins TRBV11-2 to TRBJ1-1; D remains ambiguous. CDR3 length: 13 residues. Trimming stripped 6 bases from V and 6 bases from J, with 14 bases between. Germline V gene lookup returns CDR1 SGHAT and CDR2 FQNNGV. In DNA, the CDR3 is TGTGCCAGCAGTCTAATACGCGGGGCTGAAGCTTTCTTT. It is translated as CASSLIRGAEAFF. Supplemented by reference TRBV11-2 and TRBJ1-1, the full variable domain reads EAGVAQSPRYKIIEKRQSVAFWCNPISGHATLYWYQQILGQGPKLLIQFQNNGVVDDSQLPKDRFSAERLKGVDSTLKIQPAKLEDSAVYLCASSLIRGAEAFFGQGTRLTVV.

This clonotype was seen ten or more times. The chain couples TRBV28 to TRBJ1-2; possibly TRBD1 for D (5 bases). CDR3 size: 16 residues. The germline gives CDR1 MDHEN, CDR2 SYDVKM. The ends were cut back, 6 bases at V and 3 bases at J, with 20 bases in the middle. The CDR3 region is CASRIPGQTNDYGYTF. DNA for the CDR3: TGTGCCAGCAGGATCCCAGGGCAAACGAACGACTATGGCTACACCTTC.

This clonotype was seen at least ten times. The chain couples TRBV6-1 to TRBJ1-1; 9 bases are shared with TRBD1. The CDR3 is 16 residues long. The V and J ends lost 6 bases and 0 bases, in that order; junction bases with no gene match: 8. Germline CDR1 is MNHNS and CDR2 is SASEGT. The CDR3 bases are TGTGCCAGCAGGATAGGGACAGGGCCCATGAACACTGAAGCTTTCTTT. It codes for CASRIGTGPMNTEAFF.

In its sample, this clonotype was seen many times. The rearrangement links TRBV27 to TRBJ1-6; tentative D call: TRBD1 (6 bases). In germline, CDR1 is MNHEY, CDR2 SMNVEV (reference sequence). The germline V and J ends were trimmed by 4 bases and 5 bases, with 21 bases remaining between them. The CDR3 spans 18 residues. The CDR3 DNA is TGTGCCAGCAGTTCCACCGACAGGTCCGATATCGATAATTCACCCCTCCACTTT. It translates to CASSSTDRSDIDNSPLHF.

The chain is built from TRBV7-6 and TRBJ2-2; unclear D gene. Trimming stripped 5 bases from V and 6 bases from J, with 7 bases between. This CDR3 comprises 12 residues. The germline V gene has CDR1 SGHVS and CDR2 FNYEAQ. The CDR3 sequence is CASSPPPGELFF. The DNA for the CDR3 is TGTGCCAGCAGCCCCCCCCCCGGGGAGCTGTTTTTT.

In its sample, this clonotype was seen a few times. The V and J genes are TRBV20-1 and TRBJ2-2; D uncertain. Germline V lookup: CDR1 DFQATT, CDR2 SNEGSKA (reference sequence). The CDR3 covers 13 residues. Between the trimmed V and J ends, which lost 1 base and 4 bases, there was a span of 7 bases. DNA of the CDR3: TGCAGTGCTAGAGTTATAGTCACCGGGGAGCTGTTTTTT. The encoded protein is CSARVIVTGELFF.

The chain carries TRBV28 and TRBJ2-5, with 11 bases fitting TRBD2. CDR3 size: 17 residues. The V segment lost 10 bases and the J segment 4 bases; nucleotides outside the gene matches: 17. Germline V gives CDR1 MDHEN, CDR2 SYDVKM. CDR3 nucleotides: TGTGCCACCGAACCTAGCGGGGGGACCCGTCCGGGAGAGACCCAGTACTTC. Its protein is CATEPSGGTRPGETQYF.

This clonotype was observed a single time. The gene calls are TRBV7-3 and TRBJ1-1, with D perhaps TRBD1 (6 bases). Trimming took off 5 bases at V and 3 bases at J, with 22 bases between the two ends. Germline CDR1 reads SGHTA; CDR2 reads FQGTGA. CDR3 length: 17 residues. CDR3 bases: TGTGCCAGCAGCCCACGGAATAGGGGGTCTGGGTACACTGAAGCTTTCTTT. Amino acid sequence: CASSPRNRGSGYTEAFF.

This clonotype was detected a few times. The chain is built from TRBV10-2 and TRBJ1-2; D is uncertain. From germline, CDR1 is WSHSY and CDR2 SAAADI. CDR3 length: 14 amino acids. Deletions cut 10 bases from V and 3 bases from J, with 18 bases between. CDR3: CATRDAPQDYGYTF. CDR3 in DNA: TGCGCCACCCGTGACGCCCCCCAGGACTATGGCTACACCTTC.

This clonotype was counted many times. The chain recombines TRBV11-2 with TRBJ2-5; D possibly corresponds to TRBD2 (6 bases). Germline V gene lookup returns CDR1 SGHAT and CDR2 FQNNGV. This CDR3 contains 15 residues. The V end was cut by 11 bases, the J end by 5 bases, with 24 bases between. CDR3 bases: TGTGCCTCCGACGCCCACTGGGACTTACGCGAGACCCAGTACTTC. It is translated as CASDAHWDLRETQYF.

This clonotype has a count of ten or more. This rearrangement joins TRBV30 to TRBJ1-1; 10 positions match TRBD1. This CDR3 region has 12 residues. Germline trimming cut 4 bases from V and 10 bases from J; bases unmatched to any gene: 6. The germline V gene has CDR1 GTSNPN and CDR2 SVGIG (reference sequence). CDR3 residues: CAWTRDRGRAFF. CDR3 bases: TGTGCCTGGACTAGGGACAGGGGCAGAGCTTTCTTT.

This clonotype was recorded at least ten times. V usage is TRBV12-3 or TRBV12-4 and J usage is TRBJ1-1, with 8 bases fitting TRBD1. V lost 3 bases and J lost 0; bases outside the gene matches: 3. This CDR3 region has 15 residues. The chain's CDR3 is CASSFRGLVNTEAFF. The CDR3 coding sequence is TGTGCCAGCAGTTTCAGGGGGCTTGTGAACACTGAAGCTTTCTTT.

The chain links TRBV5-1 to TRBJ2-5, with 10 bases identical to TRBD1. The junction had 6 bases not matched to a gene; V was cut back by 3 bases and J by 7 bases. Germline V gene sequence: CDR1 SGHRS, CDR2 YFSETQ. The CDR3 covers 14 residues. The CDR3 DNA reads TGCGCCAGCAGCTCCGGGACAGGGGTCGGGACCCAGTACTTC. This sequence encodes CASSSGTGVGTQYF.

J is TRBJ1-2 and V is TRBV11-2; D not resolved. The CDR3 has 15 amino acids. The germline V gene encodes CDR1 SGHAT and CDR2 FQNNGV. Trimming took off 0 bases at V and 2 bases at J, with 10 bases between the two ends. This CDR3 is CASSLDLGRNYGYTF. The CDR3 coding sequence is TGTGCCAGCAGCTTAGATCTAGGTCGAAACTATGGCTACACCTTC. Full variable domain (missing parts from reference TRBV11-2 and TRBJ1-2): EAGVAQSPRYKIIEKRQSVAFWCNPISGHATLYWYQQILGQGPKLLIQFQNNGVVDDSQLPKDRFSAERLKGVDSTLKIQPAKLEDSAVYLCASSLDLGRNYGYTFGSGTRLTVV.

This clonotype was detected many times. The chain couples TRBV10-2 to TRBJ1-2; 7 bases fit TRBD1. Germline assignment: CDR1 WSHSY and CDR2 SAAADI. With 7 bases clipped from V and 6 bases from J, the junction kept 11 bases outside the gene matches. The CDR3 runs to 14 residues. The CDR3 region has the DNA TGCGCCAGCATGGACAGGAGAAGGTTTGATGGCTACACCTTC. It codes for CASMDRRRFDGYTF.

In this sample, this clonotype turned up a few times. J is TRBJ1-2 and V is TRBV4-2; D perhaps matches TRBD1 (5 bases). The CDR3 runs 17 residues. CDR1 is LGHNA, CDR2 YNFKEQ, per germline. Trimming removed 2 bases from V and 8 bases from J, with 24 bases in between. CDR3 bases: TGTGCCAGCAGCCAAAGTGGGGACCTTACAGGATTGGGCGGCTACACCTTC. Translating gives CASSQSGDLTGLGGYTF.

This clonotype showed up many times. The chain carries TRBV20-1 and TRBJ1-1; D unresolved. From germline, CDR1 is DFQATT and CDR2 SNEGSKA (reference sequence). CDR3 size: 13 residues. Deletions cut 1 base from V and 5 bases from J, with 11 bases between. CDR3 in DNA: TGCAGTGCTAGAGGGAGCCATGGGACTGAAGCTTTCTTT. Residues: CSARGSHGTEAFF.

This clonotype was observed a handful of times. The chain uses TRBV6-2 or TRBV6-3 and TRBJ2-2; tentative D call: TRBD1 (6 bases). CDR3 length: 15 residues. Germline CDR1 and CDR2: MNHEY and SVGEGT. The V end was cut by 2 bases, the J end by 6 bases, with 13 bases between. The CDR3 loop is CASSYQHWGPGELFF. The CDR3 nucleotides are TGTGCCAGCAGTTACCAGCACTGGGGGCCCGGGGAGCTGTTTTTT.

This clonotype was detected ten times or more. The chain links TRBV11-2 to TRBJ2-7; D possibly corresponds to TRBD1 (6 bases). From germline, CDR1 is SGHAT and CDR2 FQNNGV. The CDR3 contains 16 residues. Trimming took off 4 bases at V and 1 base at J, with 17 bases between the two ends. The DNA of the CDR3 is TGTGCCAGCAGCTACTACCGGGACACCTCATCCTACGAGCAGTACTTC. Residues: CASSYYRDTSSYEQYF.

The V gene is TRBV7-2, the J gene TRBJ2-7; 7 nucleotides match TRBD1. The CDR3 has 16 residues. After removal of 1 base from V and 4 bases from J, the junction contained 10 bases not matched to a gene. Germline CDR1 is SGHTA and CDR2 is FQGNSA. The CDR3 sequence is CASSLGRPGGRYEQYF. CDR3 DNA: TGTGCCAGCAGCTTAGGGCGTCCAGGGGGAAGATACGAGCAGTACTTC.

This clonotype was observed at least ten times. The rearrangement links TRBV6-1 to TRBJ2-7, with D uncertain. The CDR3 runs to 12 residues. Trimming removed 6 bases at V and 3 bases at J, with 9 bases between. Germline V gene sequence: CDR1 MNHNS, CDR2 SASEGT. CDR3 residues: CASSERSYEQYF. The CDR3 DNA reads as TGTGCCAGCAGCGAACGTAGCTACGAGCAGTACTTC.

About this clonotype: One end of the junction fails to match germline, which may point to a read error. The genes are TRBV24-1 and TRBJ1-5; maybe TRBD1 (5 bases). Germline CDR1 KGHDR, CDR2 SFDVKD. This CDR3 comprises 14 residues. In nucleotides, the CDR3 is TGTGTCACCAGTGCGAGTTGGGGCAGTCAGCCCCAGCATTTT. This sequence encodes CVTSASWGSQPQHF.

This clonotype was counted many times. The rearrangement joins TRBV29-1 to TRBJ1-2, with 9 bases aligning to TRBD1. V lost 4 bases to trimming and J lost 4 bases; unmatched junction nucleotides: 13. Germline lookup yields CDR1 SQVTM and CDR2 ANQGSEA. CDR3 length: 16 residues. CDR3 sequence (DNA): TGCAGCGTTGTACCGGGACAGGGAAGAGATGTCTATGGCTACACCTTC. Translated: CSVVPGQGRDVYGYTF.

V and J are TRBV9 and TRBJ2-7, with D possibly TRBD2 on 6 matching bases. This CDR3 contains 18 residues. Germline CDR1 and CDR2: SGDLS and YYNGEE. V shed 1 base and J shed 0 bases, with 20 bases lying between them. CDR3 in amino acids: CASSVFRTIDPSSYEQYF. CDR3 sequence (DNA): TGTGCCAGCAGCGTATTTAGGACTATCGACCCAAGCTCCTACGAGCAGTACTTC.

This clonotype was seen repeatedly, ten times or more. The chain couples TRBV28 to TRBJ1-6; 9 bases are shared with TRBD1. There are 15 residues in the CDR3. Germline CDR1 MDHEN, CDR2 SYDVKM. Trimming took 9 bases from V and 5 from J; bases not matched to a gene: 8. The CDR3 bases are TGTGCCAGTTTTAGCCGGACAGGGGATAATTCACCCCTCCACTTT. It encodes CASFSRTGDNSPLHF.